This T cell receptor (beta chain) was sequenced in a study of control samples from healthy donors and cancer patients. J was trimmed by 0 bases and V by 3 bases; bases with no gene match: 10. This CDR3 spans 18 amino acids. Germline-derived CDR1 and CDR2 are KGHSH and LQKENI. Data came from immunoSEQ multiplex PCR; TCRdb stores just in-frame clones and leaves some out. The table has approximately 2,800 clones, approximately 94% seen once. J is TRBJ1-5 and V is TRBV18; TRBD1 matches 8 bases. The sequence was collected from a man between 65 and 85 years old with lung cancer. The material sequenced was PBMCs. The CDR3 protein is CASSPSRTGSGSNQPQHF. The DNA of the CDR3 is TGTGCCAGCTCACCGTCACGGACAGGGAGCGGTAGCAATCAGCCCCAGCATTTT.